This TCR beta chain was observed in a study of CD8+ T cells in alopecia areata. The wider study: Severity of treated patients was scored by affected scalp percentage.

Treatment denoted: oral pan-JAK inhibitor, 5-10 mg twice daily. In each case, RNA was isolated and then reverse transcribed into cDNA as the sequencing template. Generated by immunoSEQ multiplex PCR, the TCRdb table keeps only in-frame clones and is missing some. Found here are more than 150,000 clones, roughly 64% of them singletons; the top ten hold roughly 12%. The ends were cut back, 2 bases at V and 11 bases at J, with 10 bases in the middle. This CDR3 is 11 amino acids long. Looked up from germline, CDR1 is DFQATT and CDR2 is SNEGSKA (reference sequence). This chain connects TRBV20-1 to TRBJ2-1; D uncertain. The sequence was obtained from a human donor with alopecia areata. Specimen: CD8+ T cells sorted from blood, collected at week 24, from a patient treated with tofacitinib. CDR3 coding DNA: TGCAGTGCTAGACTCGATGCCCAGCAGTTCTTC. Translating gives CSARLDAQQFF.